This TCR beta chain was recovered during a study of blood T cell repertoires in COVID-19. Study-level information: Sources were T cells, B-cell-depleted T cells, or PBMCs; the material itself was cDNA or gDNA.

In the original processing: Amplification from reference gene primers served as the basis for estimated nucleated cell counts. Generated by immunoSEQ multiplex PCR, the TCRdb table keeps only in-frame clones and is missing some. The DNA gave D and trimming, while V, J and clone size come from that table. The sample lists a few hundred thousand clones; roughly four fifths were seen once. The junction had 5 bases not matched to a gene; V was cut back by 2 bases and J by 5 bases. This CDR3 comprises 15 residues. Per germline, CDR1 MNHEY and CDR2 SVGEGT. All enrollees were roughly 18 to 95 years old and from about two dozen US areas.

Sequencing was done on a sample of PBMCs or T cells enriched from blood (not recorded which). The chain couples TRBV6-2 or TRBV6-3 to TRBJ2-1; 8 nucleotides line up with TRBD2. The TCR sequence derives from a man aged 25 to 40 with acute COVID-19. The CDR3 bases are TGTGCCAGCAGTTACAGACGGGAGGGGAACAATGAGCAGTTCTTC. Its protein is CASSYRREGNNEQFF.